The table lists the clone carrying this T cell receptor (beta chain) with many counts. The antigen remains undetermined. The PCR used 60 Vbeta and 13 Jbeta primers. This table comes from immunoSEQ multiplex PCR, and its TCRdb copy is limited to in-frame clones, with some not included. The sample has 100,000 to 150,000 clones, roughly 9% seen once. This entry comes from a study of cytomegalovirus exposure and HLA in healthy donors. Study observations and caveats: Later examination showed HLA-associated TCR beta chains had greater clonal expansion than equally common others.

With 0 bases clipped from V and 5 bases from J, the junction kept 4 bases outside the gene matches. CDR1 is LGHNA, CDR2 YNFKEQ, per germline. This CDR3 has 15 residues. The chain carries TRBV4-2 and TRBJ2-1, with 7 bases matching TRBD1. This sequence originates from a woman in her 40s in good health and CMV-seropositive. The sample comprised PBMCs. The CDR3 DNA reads TGTGCCAGCAGCCAAGATGAGGGGGCCCACAATGAGCAGTTCTTC. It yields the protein CASSQDEGAHNEQFF.